The 14 T cell receptor beta chains given below trace back to one sample, sequenced in a study of blood T cell repertoires in COVID-19 (dated by TCRdb to 2018 to 2021). Libraries were prepared through the immunoSEQ multiplex PCR assay. TCRdb re-hosts the immuneACCESS table, in-frame sequences only. Its copies lack some clones; in the studies checked, an unresolved V gene accounts for under half of them, and the cause for the rest is not known. In all, the sample holds approximately 90,000 clones, and 85% of those were seen once. The top ten clonotypes cover around 38% of the sample. The sample consisted of peripheral blood. The receptors come from a man older than 75 with acute or convalescent COVID-19.

The chain combines TRBV9 with TRBJ2-2, with TRBD1 matching 7 bases. V trimming: 3 bases; J trimming: 6 bases; junction bases outside the gene matches: 5. The CDR3 loop spans 14 amino acids. Germline-derived CDR1 and CDR2 are SGDLS and YYNGEE. CDR3 DNA: TGTGCCAGCAGCGAGGGGGCGGACCCCGGGGAGCTGTTTTTT. It is translated as CASSEGADPGELFF.

The chain joins TRBV5-1 to TRBJ2-7; D gene unclear. This CDR3 contains 12 residues. V was cut by 5 bases and J by 3 bases, with 9 bases left in between. Germline V gives CDR1 SGHRS, CDR2 YFSETQ. The CDR3 protein is CASRRDNYEQYF. As DNA, the CDR3 is TGCGCCAGCAGGAGAGACAACTACGAGCAGTACTTC.

This clone was detected only a few times. This chain uses TRBV5-5 with TRBJ1-2; D remains unclear. V shed 1 base and J shed 1 base, with 17 bases lying between them. The CDR3 loop spans 17 amino acids. From germline, CDR1 is SGHKS and CDR2 YYEKEE (reference sequence). CDR3 sequence: CASSLREGLALNYGYTF. As DNA, the CDR3 is TGTGCCAGCAGCTTGAGAGAGGGTTTGGCCCTTAACTATGGCTACACCTTC.

The chain couples TRBV18 to TRBJ1-1; D might be TRBD1 (6 bases). Germline CDR1 is KGHSH and CDR2 is LQKENI. This CDR3 region has 15 residues. With 6 bases removed from V and 6 bases from J, the gap between germline ends came to 20 bases. CDR3 in amino acids: CASSTWGRVMAEAFF. The CDR3 DNA follows: TGTGCCAGCTCGACATGGGGGCGCGTTATGGCTGAAGCTTTCTTT.

This clone was found a few times. The gene calls are TRBV28 and TRBJ1-1; possible D gene TRBD1, 5 bases. Germline V lookup: CDR1 MDHEN, CDR2 SYDVKM. This CDR3 has 14 residues. V was trimmed by 6 bases and J by 1 base, leaving 12 bases between them. The CDR3 loop reads CASSQGGPNTEAFF. The CDR3 bases are TGTGCCAGCAGCCAGGGTGGGCCGAACACTGAAGCTTTCTTT. The full variable domain, completed using reference TRBV28 and TRBJ1-1, is DVKVTQSSRYLVKRTGEKVFLECVQDMDHENMFWYRQDPGLGLRLIYFSYDVKMKEKGDIPEGYSVSREKKERFSLILESASTNQTSMYLCASSQGGPNTEAFFGQGTRLTVV.

This clone has more than one count but fewer than ten. This chain uses TRBV6-5 with TRBJ1-5; TRBD1 matches at 9 bases. Germline values: CDR1 MNHEY, CDR2 SVGAGI. This CDR3 is 14 amino acids long. The J segment lost 2 bases and the V segment lost 6 bases, leaving 2 bases of the junction unmatched. The CDR3 here is CASRQGAGNQPQHF. DNA for the CDR3: TGTGCCAGCAGACAGGGGGCAGGCAATCAGCCCCAGCATTTT.

The gene calls are TRBV30 and TRBJ2-7; 11 bases are a match to TRBD2. The CDR3 spans 14 residues. Germline V CDR1 and CDR2: GTSNPN, SVGIG (reference sequence). V was clipped by 2 bases and J by 5 bases; unmatched bases: 5. The CDR3 here is CAWSLAGGPHEQYF. As DNA, the CDR3 is TGTGCCTGGAGTTTAGCGGGAGGGCCCCACGAGCAGTACTTC.

This clone has just one count. The gene calls are TRBV19 and TRBJ1-3, with TRBD1 as a possible D gene (6 bases). Germline values: CDR1 LNHDA, CDR2 SQIVND (reference sequence). Trimming took 4 bases from V and 4 from J, leaving 20 bases between them. This CDR3 has 17 amino acids. CDR3 loop: CASSNRDTRNAGNTIYF. DNA for the CDR3: TGTGCCAGTAGTAACCGGGACACCAGAAATGCCGGAAACACCATATATTTT.

V is TRBV7-2 and J is TRBJ1-1, with 9 bases lining up with TRBD1. This CDR3 spans 15 amino acids. The germline gives CDR1 SGHTA, CDR2 FQGNSA. The ends lost 6 bases at V and 1 base at J; junction bases unmatched: 6. The CDR3 DNA reads TGTGCCAGCAGGCGGGACAGGGTAGCGAACACTGAAGCTTTCTTT. Residues: CASRRDRVANTEAFF.

V usage is TRBV3-1 (or the pseudogene TRBV3-2) and J usage is TRBJ2-7, with D tentatively TRBD1 (6 bases). This CDR3 comprises 13 residues. Germline CDR1 and CDR2: LGHDT and YNNKEL (reference sequence). With 4 bases removed from V and 2 bases from J, the gap between germline ends came to 9 bases. For the CDR3, the DNA is TGTGCCAGCAGCCGGGACAATACCTACGAGCAGTACTTC. This encodes CASSRDNTYEQYF.

The V gene is TRBV27, the J gene TRBJ1-2, with 11 bases aligning to TRBD1. This CDR3 contains 14 residues. The germline gives CDR1 MNHEY, CDR2 SMNVEV (reference sequence). Unmatched junction bases numbered 6, after V lost 5 bases and J lost 7 bases. CDR3 sequence (DNA): TGTGCCAGCAGTCACGGACAGGGGGCGGCTGGCTACACCTTC. As protein: CASSHGQGAAGYTF.

The V and J genes are TRBV5-4 and TRBJ2-2, with TRBD2 identical over 7 bases. Looked up from germline, CDR1 is SGHNT and CDR2 is YYREEE (reference sequence). After removal of 5 bases from V and 3 bases from J, the junction contained 7 bases not matched to a gene. The CDR3 has 15 residues. CDR3 in DNA: TGTGCCAGCAGACCAACTAGCGATCACACCGGGGAGCTGTTTTTT. This translates into CASRPTSDHTGELFF.

This clone has a handful of counts. The chain uses TRBV30 and TRBJ1-3, with D tentatively TRBD1 (6 bases). From germline, CDR1 is GTSNPN and CDR2 SVGIG (reference sequence). CDR3 length: 13 residues. Trimming removed 8 bases from V and 1 base from J, with 12 bases in between. CDR3 nucleotide sequence: TGTGCCAGGGACACGGTGTCTGGAAACACCATATATTTT. It translates to CARDTVSGNTIYF.

The rearrangement uses TRBV5-8 and TRBJ2-5; TRBD1 matches 7 bases. This CDR3 has 16 amino acids. Germline CDR1 SGHTS, CDR2 YDEGEE. The V segment lost 2 bases and the J segment 5 bases; nucleotides outside the gene matches: 12. CDR3 sequence reads: CASSFPPTGLQETQYF. In nucleotides, the CDR3 is TGTGCCAGCAGCTTCCCCCCGACAGGGCTACAGGAGACCCAGTACTTC. The variable domain in full, with the rest retrieved from reference TRBV5-8 and TRBJ2-5, is EAGVTQSPTHLIKTRGQQATLRCSPISGHTSVYWYQQALGLGLQFLLWYDEGEERNRGNFPPRFSGRQFPNYSSELNVNALELEDSALYLCASSFPPTGLQETQYFGPGTRLLVL.